This T cell receptor (beta chain) derives from a study of control samples from healthy donors and cancer patients. Sequencing was performed with immunoSEQ multiplex PCR; in TCRdb, only in-frame clones are kept and a portion is missing. The sample gives about 220,000 clones, just under 95% of which show up once; more than 1.3% is in the top ten. The length of the CDR3 is 11 residues. Trimming cost V 7 bases and J 3 bases, with 6 bases left between them. The germline CDR1 and CDR2 sequences are MDHEN and SYDVKM. In this sample, this clone turned up once. The TCR sequence derives from a middle-aged man in good health. Sample: blood. The chain links TRBV28 to TRBJ1-1; a weak D match, TRBD1 (5 bases). CDR3 sequence: CASTGYTEAFF. CDR3 sequence (DNA): TGTGCCAGCACAGGGTACACTGAAGCTTTCTTT.